Described below is a single TCR beta chain sequence and its context. The germline V and J ends were trimmed by 4 bases and 0 bases, with 12 bases remaining between them. Germline values: CDR1 SGHRS, CDR2 YFSETQ. This CDR3 has 15 residues. A multiplex PCR was run with 60 Vbeta primers and 13 Jbeta primers. The assay was immunoSEQ multiplex PCR, and TCRdb's table has in-frame clones only and misses some. The sample lists about 150,000 clones, 60% to 80% occurring once. These data originate in a study of cytomegalovirus exposure and HLA in healthy donors. The TCR was taken from a man younger than 35 in good health and CMV-seropositive. Sequences were obtained from PBMCs. The rearrangement links TRBV5-1 to TRBJ2-3; maybe TRBD2 (6 bases). The CDR3 bases are TGCGCCAGCAGCCCGGGAGTTACTAGCACAGATACGCAGTATTTT. Residues: CASSPGVTSTDTQYF.